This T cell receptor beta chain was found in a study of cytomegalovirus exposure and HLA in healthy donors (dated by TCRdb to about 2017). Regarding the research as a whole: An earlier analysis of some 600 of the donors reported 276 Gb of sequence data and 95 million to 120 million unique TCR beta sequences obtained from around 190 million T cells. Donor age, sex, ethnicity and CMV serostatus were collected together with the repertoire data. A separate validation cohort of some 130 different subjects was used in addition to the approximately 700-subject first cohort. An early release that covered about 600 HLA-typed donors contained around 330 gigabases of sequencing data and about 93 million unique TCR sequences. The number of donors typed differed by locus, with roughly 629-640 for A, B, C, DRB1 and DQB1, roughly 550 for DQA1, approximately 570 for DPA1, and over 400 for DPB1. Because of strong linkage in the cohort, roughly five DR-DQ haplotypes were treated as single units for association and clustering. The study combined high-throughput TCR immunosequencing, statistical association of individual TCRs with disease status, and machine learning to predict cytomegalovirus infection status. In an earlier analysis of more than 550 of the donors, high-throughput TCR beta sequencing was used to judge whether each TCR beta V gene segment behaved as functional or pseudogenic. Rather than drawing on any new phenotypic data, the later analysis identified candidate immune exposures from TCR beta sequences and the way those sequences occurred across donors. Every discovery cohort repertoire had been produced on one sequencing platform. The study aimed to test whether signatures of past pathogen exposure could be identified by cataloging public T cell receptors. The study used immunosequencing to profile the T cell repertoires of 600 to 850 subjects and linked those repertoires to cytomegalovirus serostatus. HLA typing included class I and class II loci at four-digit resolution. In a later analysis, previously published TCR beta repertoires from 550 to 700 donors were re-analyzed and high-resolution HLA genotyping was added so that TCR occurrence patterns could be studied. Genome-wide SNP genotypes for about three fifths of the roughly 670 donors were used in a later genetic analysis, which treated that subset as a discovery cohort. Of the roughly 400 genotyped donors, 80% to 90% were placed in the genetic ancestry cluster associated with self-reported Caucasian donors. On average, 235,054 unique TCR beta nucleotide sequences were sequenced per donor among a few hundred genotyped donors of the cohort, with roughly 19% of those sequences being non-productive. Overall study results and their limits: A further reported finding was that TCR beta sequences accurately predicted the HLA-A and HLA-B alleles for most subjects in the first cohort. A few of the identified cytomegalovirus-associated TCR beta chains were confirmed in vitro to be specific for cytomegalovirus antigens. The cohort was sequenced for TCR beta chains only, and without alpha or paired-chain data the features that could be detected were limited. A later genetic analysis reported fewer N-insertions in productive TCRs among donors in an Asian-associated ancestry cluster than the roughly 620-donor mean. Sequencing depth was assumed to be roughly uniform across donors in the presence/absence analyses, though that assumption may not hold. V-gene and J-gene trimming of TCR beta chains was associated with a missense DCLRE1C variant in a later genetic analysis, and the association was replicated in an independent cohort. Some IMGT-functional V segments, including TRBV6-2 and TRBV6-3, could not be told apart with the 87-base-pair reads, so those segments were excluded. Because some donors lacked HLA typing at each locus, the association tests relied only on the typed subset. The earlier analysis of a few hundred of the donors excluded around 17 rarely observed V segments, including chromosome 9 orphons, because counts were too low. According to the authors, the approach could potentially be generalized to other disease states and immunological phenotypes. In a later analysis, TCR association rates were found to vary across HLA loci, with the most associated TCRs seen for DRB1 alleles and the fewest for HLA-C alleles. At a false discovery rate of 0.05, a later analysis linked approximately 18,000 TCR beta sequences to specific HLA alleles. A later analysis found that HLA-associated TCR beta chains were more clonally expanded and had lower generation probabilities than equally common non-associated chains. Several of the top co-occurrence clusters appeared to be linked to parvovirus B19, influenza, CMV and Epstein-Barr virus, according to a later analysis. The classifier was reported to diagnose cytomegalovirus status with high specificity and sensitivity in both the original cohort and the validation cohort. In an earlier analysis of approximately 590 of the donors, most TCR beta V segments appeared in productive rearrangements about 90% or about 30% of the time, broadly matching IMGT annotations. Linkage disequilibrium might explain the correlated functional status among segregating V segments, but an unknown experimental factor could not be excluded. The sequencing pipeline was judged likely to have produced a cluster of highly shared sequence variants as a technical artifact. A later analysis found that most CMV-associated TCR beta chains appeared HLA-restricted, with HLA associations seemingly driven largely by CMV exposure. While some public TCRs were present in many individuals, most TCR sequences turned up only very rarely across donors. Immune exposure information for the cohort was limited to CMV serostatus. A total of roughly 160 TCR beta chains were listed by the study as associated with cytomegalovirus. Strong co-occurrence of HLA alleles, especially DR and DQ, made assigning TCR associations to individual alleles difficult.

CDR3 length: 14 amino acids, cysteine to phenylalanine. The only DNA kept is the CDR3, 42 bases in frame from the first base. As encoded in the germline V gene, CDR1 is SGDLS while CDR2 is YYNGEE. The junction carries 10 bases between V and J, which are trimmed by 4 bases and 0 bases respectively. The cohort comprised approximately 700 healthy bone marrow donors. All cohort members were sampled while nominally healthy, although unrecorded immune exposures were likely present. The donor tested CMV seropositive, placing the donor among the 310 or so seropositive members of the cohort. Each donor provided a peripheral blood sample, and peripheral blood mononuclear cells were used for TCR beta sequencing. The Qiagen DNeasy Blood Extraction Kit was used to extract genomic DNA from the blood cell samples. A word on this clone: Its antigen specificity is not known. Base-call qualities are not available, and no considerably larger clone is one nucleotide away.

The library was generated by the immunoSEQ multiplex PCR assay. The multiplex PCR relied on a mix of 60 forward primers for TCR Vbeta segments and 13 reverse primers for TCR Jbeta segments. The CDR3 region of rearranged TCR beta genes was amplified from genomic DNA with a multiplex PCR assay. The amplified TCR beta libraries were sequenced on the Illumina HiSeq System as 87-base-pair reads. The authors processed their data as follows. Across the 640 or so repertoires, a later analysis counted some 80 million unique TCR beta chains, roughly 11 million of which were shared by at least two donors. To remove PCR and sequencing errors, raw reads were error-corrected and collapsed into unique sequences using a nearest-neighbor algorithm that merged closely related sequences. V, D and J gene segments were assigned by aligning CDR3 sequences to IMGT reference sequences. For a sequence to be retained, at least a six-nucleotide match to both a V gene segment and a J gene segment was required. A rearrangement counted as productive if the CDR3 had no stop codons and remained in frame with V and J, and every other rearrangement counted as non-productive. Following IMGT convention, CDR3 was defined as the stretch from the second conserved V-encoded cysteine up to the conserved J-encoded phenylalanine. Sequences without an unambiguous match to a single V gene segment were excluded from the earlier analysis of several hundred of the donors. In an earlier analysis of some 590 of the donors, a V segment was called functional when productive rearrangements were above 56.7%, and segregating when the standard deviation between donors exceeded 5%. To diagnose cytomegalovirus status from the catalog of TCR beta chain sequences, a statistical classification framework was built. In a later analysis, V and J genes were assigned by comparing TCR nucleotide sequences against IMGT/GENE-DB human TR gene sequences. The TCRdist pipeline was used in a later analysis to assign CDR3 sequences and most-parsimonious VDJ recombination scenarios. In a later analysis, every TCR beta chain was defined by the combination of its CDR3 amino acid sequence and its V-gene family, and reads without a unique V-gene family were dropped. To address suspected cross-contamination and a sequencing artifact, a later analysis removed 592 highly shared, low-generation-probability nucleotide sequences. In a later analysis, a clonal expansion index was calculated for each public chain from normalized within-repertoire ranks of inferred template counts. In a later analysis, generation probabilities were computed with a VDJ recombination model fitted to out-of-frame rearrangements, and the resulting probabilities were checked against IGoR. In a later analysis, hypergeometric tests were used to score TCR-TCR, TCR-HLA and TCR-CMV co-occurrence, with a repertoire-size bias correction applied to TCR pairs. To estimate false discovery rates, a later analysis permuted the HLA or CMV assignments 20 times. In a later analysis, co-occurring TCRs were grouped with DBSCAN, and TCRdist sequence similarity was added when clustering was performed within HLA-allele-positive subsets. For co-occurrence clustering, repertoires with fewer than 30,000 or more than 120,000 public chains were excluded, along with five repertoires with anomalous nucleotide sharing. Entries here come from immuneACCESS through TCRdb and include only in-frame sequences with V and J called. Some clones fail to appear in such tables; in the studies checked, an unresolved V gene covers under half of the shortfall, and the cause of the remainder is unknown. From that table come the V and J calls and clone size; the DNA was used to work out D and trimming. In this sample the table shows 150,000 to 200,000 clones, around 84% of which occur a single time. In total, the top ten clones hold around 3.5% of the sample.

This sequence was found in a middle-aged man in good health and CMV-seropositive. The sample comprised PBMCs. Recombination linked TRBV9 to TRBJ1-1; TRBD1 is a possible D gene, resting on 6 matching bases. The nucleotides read TGTGCCAGCAGCTTTACAGGGATGAACACTGAAGCTTTCTTT. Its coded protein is CASSFTGMNTEAFF. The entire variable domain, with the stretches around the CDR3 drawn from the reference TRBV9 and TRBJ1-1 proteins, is DSGVTQTPKHLITATGQRVTLRCSPRSGDLSVYWYQQSLDQGLQFLIQYYNGEERAKGNILERFSAQQFPDLHSELNLSSLELGDSALYFCASSFTGMNTEAFFGQGTRLTVV.